This TCR beta chain was documented in a study of blood T cell repertoires in COVID-19. Study as a whole: Collection of acute and convalescent COVID-19 samples took place in the United States, Italy and Spain. Sample material is recorded as cDNA or gDNA derived from T cells, B-cell-depleted T cells, or PBMCs.

Under the authors' procedure: It was from reference gene primer amplification that nucleated cell counts were estimated. Produced via immunoSEQ multiplex PCR; TCRdb's table is partial and in-frame only. V and J calls and clone size follow that table, whereas D and trimming were derived from the DNA. The table has about 260,000 clones, over 75% seen once. The count of this clone is one. CDR1 is SEHNR, CDR2 FQNEAQ, per germline (reference sequence). V dropped 2 bases and J dropped 2 bases, with 6 bases sitting between them. The CDR3 covers 13 residues. The source is a human donor in a cohort sampled during active COVID-19. The specimen sequenced was peripheral blood. This chain links TRBV7-9 with TRBJ1-2; D gene unclear. CDR3 loop: CASSLTANYGYTF. In DNA form, the CDR3 reads TGTGCCAGCAGCTTAACAGCCAACTATGGCTACACCTTC.